These 7 T cell receptor beta chains were sequenced from one sample in a study of blood T cells in healthy people across ages. A second PCR of about 7 to 11 cycles used a sample-barcoded 5' primer and a J-beta primer mix. TCRdb recomputed calls from the 5' RACE reads with MiXCR, one row per CDR3 protein. The repertoire holds about 1,400,000 distinct CDR3 sequences, with 55% to 75% as singletons. The material sequenced was blood. The receptor set was obtained from a man between 18 and 29 years old in good health.

This clonotype was counted a few times. The genes are TRBV20-1 and TRBJ2-5; 8 nucleotides match TRBD1. Germline trimming cut 8 bases from V and 2 bases from J; bases unmatched to any gene: 13. The germline CDR1 and CDR2 sequences are DFQATT and SNEGSKA (reference sequence). This CDR3 has 15 residues. DNA for the CDR3: TGCAGTACCGTACCGGGACAGGAGATACAAGAGACCCAGTACTTC. Its protein is CSTVPGQEIQETQYF.

This sequence joins TRBV6-5 and TRBJ1-1; D unresolved. There are 14 residues in the CDR3. Germline V gene sequence: CDR1 MNHEY, CDR2 SVGAGI. V lost 6 bases and J lost 1, with 12 bases in between. The CDR3: CASSPLFGNTEAFF. The DNA of the CDR3 is TGTGCCAGCAGCCCCCTATTTGGGAACACTGAAGCTTTCTTT.

In DNA, the CDR3 is TGTGCCAGCAGTTACGGCAGGTACCAAGAGACCCAGTACTTC. Encoded protein: CASSYGRYQETQYF. The genes are TRBV6-5 and TRBJ2-5, with unresolved D. Trimming took off 2 bases at V and 0 bases at J, with 7 bases between the two ends. The CDR3 is 14 amino acids. Germline CDR1 reads MNHEY; CDR2 reads SVGAGI.

This clonotype was found a few times. J is TRBJ2-3 and V is TRBV27; D gene unclear. The CDR3 sequence is 15 residues long. From germline, CDR1 is MNHEY and CDR2 SMNVEV (reference sequence). Trimming shortened V by 3 bases and J by 0 bases, and 10 bases separated the two germline ends. This CDR3 reads CASSLETTSTDTQYF. CDR3 nucleotides: TGTGCCAGCAGTTTGGAGACAACTAGCACAGATACGCAGTATTTT.

This clonotype was counted only a few times. The chain is built from TRBV18 and TRBJ2-7; D is perhaps TRBD2 (5 bases). V was shortened by 6 bases and J by 4 bases, with 16 bases between the two germline ends. This CDR3 region has 14 residues. Germline V gives CDR1 KGHSH, CDR2 LQKENI. The CDR3 is CASSQESGGYEQYF. The CDR3 DNA is TGTGCCAGCTCCCAGGAGAGCGGAGGTTACGAGCAGTACTTC.

The gene calls are TRBV6-1 and TRBJ2-7; the match to TRBD1 covers 10 bases. The CDR3 is made up of 17 amino acids. With 2 bases clipped from V and 3 bases from J, the junction kept 10 bases outside the gene matches. CDR1 and CDR2 from the germline V gene are MNHNS and SASEGT. The CDR3 DNA reads as TGTGCCAGCAGTGAAATTTACAGTTGGACAGGGGGCTACGAGCAGTACTTC. It codes for CASSEIYSWTGGYEQYF.

As DNA, the CDR3 is TGTGCCAGCAGTCCCTCTCAGGGGATAGCTTTGTCTGGAAACACCATATATTTT. Protein sequence: CASSPSQGIALSGNTIYF. This chain links TRBV27 with TRBJ1-3; a weak D match, TRBD1 (6 bases). This CDR3 spans 18 amino acids. Per germline, CDR1 MNHEY and CDR2 SMNVEV (reference sequence). V was cut by 5 bases and J by 1 base, with 21 bases left in between.